These T cell receptor beta chains were read from a single sample in a study of T cell responses to AZD1222 COVID-19 vaccine. Profiling relied on immunoSEQ multiplex PCR, and the TCRdb table lists in-frame clones only, not all of them. The sample holds some 120,000 clones; over 90% are singletons and the top ten take roughly 0.91%. The starting material was peripheral blood, obtained on day 0 of AZD1222 vaccination. These TCRs come from an adult in good health. The CDR3 runs from the conserved cysteine through the conserved F or W.

J | V | CDR3
TRBJ2-7 | TRBV13 | CASSAGQGMGEQYF
TRBJ2-3 | TRBV7-9 | CASSPPRTDAYTDTQYF
TRBJ2-1 | TRBV10-3 | CAISGTNRGNEQFF
TRBJ1-5 | TRBV6-6 | CASRRDTQPQHF
TRBJ1-5 | TRBV27 | CASSPRDNLAQQPQHF
TRBJ2-2 | TRBV10-3 | CATTGGPNTGELFF
TRBJ2-3 | TRBV6-5 | CASSYGGRGTDTQYF
TRBJ1-1 | TRBV5-1 | CASSLTGGEGTEAFF
TRBJ1-1 | TRBV20-1 | CSASSFEGRWTEAFF
TRBJ2-2 | TRBV3-1/TRBV3-2 | CASSARDRGRVTGELFF
TRBJ1-5 | TRBV28 | CASGAGGGRNQPQHF
TRBJ2-7 | TRBV4-1 | CASSQEKRRDRLSYEQYF
TRBJ1-1 | TRBV2 | CASSVSGASTEAFF
TRBJ1-2 | TRBV9 | CASSFWDRGQNGYTF
TRBJ1-1 | TRBV6-1 | CASSDGVWTEAFF
TRBJ1-2 | TRBV10-3 | CAISESLDATIYGYTF
TRBJ2-7 | TRBV2 | CATARSGGAVTLSYEQYF